This TCR beta chain was found in a study of lymphopenia after photon versus proton radiotherapy. The study, taken as a whole, reports: Post-nadir diversity loss with photons came from oligoclonal expansion, particularly CD8+ Temra cells. Only patients who died were analyzed for survival; proton advantage is unproven. In patients who died, overall survival fell as post-nadir TCR diversity dropped more. Relative stability marked proton patients; photon patients lost diversity and naive cells.

Concerning this clone: No antigen is known for it.

Only in-frame clones appear in the TCRdb table, and some are missing; sequencing was by immunoSEQ multiplex PCR. Of under 70,000 clones in the sample, about 90% were seen once. CDR3 length equals 19 residues. Germline CDR1 reads MDHEN; CDR2 reads SYDVKM. Trimming took off 1 base at V and 1 base at J, with 22 bases between the two ends. The chain couples TRBV28 to TRBJ1-1, with D perhaps matching TRBD1 (6 bases). The sample was peripheral blood, taken from a patient treated with photon-based radiotherapy. The receptor was derived from a woman between 35 and 50 years old with cholangiocarcinoma. The DNA for the CDR3 is TGTGCCAGCAGTTTATACTTAACGACAGGCGGGGATGAGAACACTGAAGCTTTCTTT. Amino acid sequence: CASSLYLTTGGDENTEAFF.